The present entry profiles one T cell receptor beta chain with its context. The antigen is unknown. This sample was included in a study of T cells after yellow fever vaccination. The V and J ends lost 0 bases and 5 bases respectively, with 10 bases between them. This CDR3 spans 15 amino acids. Per germline, CDR1 LGHNA and CDR2 YSLEER. Findings of the study overall: FACS-sorted repertoires might harbor abundant contaminating clonotypes from the bulk population. Post-booster repertoires contained most primary-vaccination clones again (96% CD4, about 88% CD8).

TCRdb re-called the 5' RACE reads with MiXCR, one entry per CDR3 protein. In the table there are 250,000 or so distinct CDR3 sequences, 6.9% of which are singletons. The sample in question was CD4+ T cells sorted from PBMCs, obtained 15 days after the yellow fever booster vaccination. This chain uses TRBV4-3 with TRBJ2-2, with D maybe TRBD2 (5 bases). The source of this sequence is a man aged 25 to 45 who received the YFV17D yellow fever vaccine. CDR3 amino acids: CASSQEGAETGELFF. The CDR3, as DNA: TGCGCCAGCAGCCAAGAGGGAGCGGAAACCGGGGAGCTGTTTTTT.